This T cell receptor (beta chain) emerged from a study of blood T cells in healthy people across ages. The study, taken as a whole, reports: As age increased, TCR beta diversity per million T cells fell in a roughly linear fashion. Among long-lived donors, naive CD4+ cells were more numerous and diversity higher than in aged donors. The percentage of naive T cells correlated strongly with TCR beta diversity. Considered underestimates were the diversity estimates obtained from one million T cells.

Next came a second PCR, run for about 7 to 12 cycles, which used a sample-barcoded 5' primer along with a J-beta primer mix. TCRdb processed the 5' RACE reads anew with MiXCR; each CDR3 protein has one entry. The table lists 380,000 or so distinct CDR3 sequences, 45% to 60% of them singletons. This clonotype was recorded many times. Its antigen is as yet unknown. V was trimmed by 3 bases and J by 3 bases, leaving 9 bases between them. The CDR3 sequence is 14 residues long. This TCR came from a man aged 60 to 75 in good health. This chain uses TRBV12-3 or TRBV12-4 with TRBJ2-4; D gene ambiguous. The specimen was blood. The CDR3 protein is CASSFLWLKNIQYF. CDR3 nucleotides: TGTGCCAGCAGTTTCCTCTGGCTCAAAAACATTCAGTACTTC.